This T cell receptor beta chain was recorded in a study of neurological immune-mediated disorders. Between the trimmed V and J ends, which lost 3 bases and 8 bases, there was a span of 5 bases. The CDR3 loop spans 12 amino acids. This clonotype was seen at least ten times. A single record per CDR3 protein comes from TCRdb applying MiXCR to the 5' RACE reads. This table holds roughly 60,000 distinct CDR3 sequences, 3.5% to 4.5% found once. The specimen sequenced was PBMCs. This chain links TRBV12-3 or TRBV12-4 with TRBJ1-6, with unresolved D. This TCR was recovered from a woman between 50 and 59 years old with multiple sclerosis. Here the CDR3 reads CASSFSHSPLHF. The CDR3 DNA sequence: TGTGCCAGCAGTTTTAGCCATTCACCCCTCCACTTT.